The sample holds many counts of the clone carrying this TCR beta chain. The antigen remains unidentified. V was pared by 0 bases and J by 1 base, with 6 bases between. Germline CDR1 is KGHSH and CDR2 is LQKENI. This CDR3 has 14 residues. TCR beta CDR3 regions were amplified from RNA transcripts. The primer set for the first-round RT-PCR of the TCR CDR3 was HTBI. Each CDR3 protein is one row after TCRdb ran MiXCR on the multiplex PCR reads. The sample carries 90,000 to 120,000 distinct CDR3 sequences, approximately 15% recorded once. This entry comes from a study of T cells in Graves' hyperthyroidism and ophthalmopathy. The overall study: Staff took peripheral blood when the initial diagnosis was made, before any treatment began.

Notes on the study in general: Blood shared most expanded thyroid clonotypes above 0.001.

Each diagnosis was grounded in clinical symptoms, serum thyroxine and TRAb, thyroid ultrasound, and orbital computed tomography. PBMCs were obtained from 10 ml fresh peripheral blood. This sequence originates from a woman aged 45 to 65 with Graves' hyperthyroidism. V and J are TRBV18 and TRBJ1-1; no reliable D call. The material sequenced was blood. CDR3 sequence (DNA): TGTGCCAGCTCACCACCGGGGAGGAACACTGAAGCTTTCTTT. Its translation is CASSPPGRNTEAFF.